These 19 T cell receptor beta chains came from one sample sequenced in a study of T cell responses to AZD1222 COVID-19 vaccine. Assay: immunoSEQ multiplex PCR; the TCRdb copy retains only in-frame clones and omits some. The repertoire holds around 120,000 clones, with approximately 85% as singletons. Here the sequenced sample was peripheral blood, taken on day 0 of AZD1222 vaccination. These receptor sequences come from an adult in good health.

The chain has TRBV28 and TRBJ1-2; D is unresolved. This CDR3 is 13 amino acids long. Deletions cut 6 bases from V and 7 bases from J, with 15 bases between. Germline V gives CDR1 MDHEN, CDR2 SYDVKM. The CDR3 spells CASSLGASGGYTF. The CDR3 DNA sequence: TGTGCCAGCAGCCTAGGTGCTTCGGGTGGCTACACCTTC.

The chain employs TRBV19 and TRBJ2-1, with a tentative D call TRBD2 (6 bases). The CDR3 contains 11 residues. V gave up 4 bases and J gave up 9 bases, with 7 bases separating them. Germline values: CDR1 LNHDA, CDR2 SQIVND (reference sequence). The CDR3 loop reads CASSRGVEQFF. For the CDR3, the DNA is TGTGCCAGTAGTAGGGGGGTTGAGCAGTTCTTC. The full variable domain, its missing parts supplied by reference TRBV19 and TRBJ2-1, is DGGITQSPKYLFRKEGQNVTLSCEQNLNHDAMYWYRQDPGQGLRLIYYSQIVNDFQKGDIAEGYSVSREKKESFPLTVTSAQKNPTAFYLCASSRGVEQFFGPGTRLTVL.

The chain has TRBV30 and TRBJ2-5; the D gene is possibly TRBD2 (5 bases). Trimming removed 6 bases at V and 0 bases at J, with 11 bases between. This CDR3 has 13 residues. Germline V lookup: CDR1 GTSNPN, CDR2 SVGIG (reference sequence). CDR3 sequence reads: CACRTAYQETQYF. In nucleotides, the CDR3 is TGTGCCTGTCGGACTGCTTACCAAGAGACCCAGTACTTC.

The V and J genes are TRBV18 and TRBJ2-5; D is possibly TRBD1 (6 bases). Trimming removed 8 bases at V and 4 bases at J, with 8 bases between. Looked up from germline, CDR1 is KGHSH and CDR2 is LQKENI. The CDR3 is 11 amino acids. The CDR3 sequence is CASTGSETQYF. For the CDR3, the DNA is TGTGCCAGCACAGGGTCAGAGACCCAGTACTTC.

This clone was recorded once. This sequence joins TRBV6-2 or TRBV6-3 and TRBJ1-1; D gene ambiguous. V was clipped by 2 bases and J by 1 base, with 8 bases between them. The germline V gene encodes CDR1 MNHEY and CDR2 SVGEGT. The CDR3 runs to 14 residues. Here the CDR3 reads CASSYVTENTEAFF. CDR3 coding DNA: TGTGCCAGCAGTTACGTCACAGAGAACACTGAAGCTTTCTTT.

V and J are TRBV5-4 and TRBJ2-1; weak D call: TRBD1 (5 bases). The CDR3 runs to 14 residues. V was pared by 4 bases and J by 3 bases, with 11 bases between. Germline CDR1 is SGHNT and CDR2 is YYREEE (reference sequence). CDR3 bases: TGTGCCAGCAGCGGGGCCGGGCTCTACAATGAGCAGTTCTTC. Translated: CASSGAGLYNEQFF. Drawing the rest from reference TRBV5-4 and TRBJ2-1, the complete variable domain is ETGVTQSPTHLIKTRGQQVTLRCSSQSGHNTVSWYQQALGQGPQFIFQYYREEENGRGNFPPRFSGLQFPNYSSELNVNALELDDSALYLCASSGAGLYNEQFFGPGTRLTVL.

This clone is a singleton in its sample. The chain combines TRBV7-2 with TRBJ2-7, with 13 bases that match TRBD2. The CDR3 spans 16 residues. Germline V gene lookup returns CDR1 SGHTA and CDR2 FQGNSA. V lost 0 bases and J lost 4; bases outside the gene matches: 3. The DNA of the CDR3 is TGTGCCAGCAGCTTAGCACTAGCGGGGGGGAAGTACGAGCAGTACTTC. Its protein product is CASSLALAGGKYEQYF.

The rearrangement uses TRBV7-6 and TRBJ1-1, with TRBD1 as a possible D gene (6 bases). V gave up 2 bases and J gave up 2 bases, with 21 bases separating them. The germline CDR1 and CDR2 sequences are SGHVS and FNYEAQ. The CDR3 covers 18 residues. The CDR3 protein is CASSLSGRGAIENTEAFF. CDR3 coding DNA: TGTGCCAGCAGCTTATCGGGCCGGGGGGCGATAGAAAACACTGAAGCTTTCTTT. Complete variable domain (other parts from reference TRBV7-6 and TRBJ1-1): GAGVSQSPRYKVTKRGQDVALRCDPISGHVSLYWYRQALGQGPEFLTYFNYEAQQDKSGLPNDRFSAERPEGSISTLTIQRTEQRDSAMYRCASSLSGRGAIENTEAFFGQGTRLTVV.

This chain uses TRBV18 with TRBJ1-4; no definite D call. CDR3 length: 13 residues. Germline CDR1 reads KGHSH; CDR2 reads LQKENI. V gave up 4 bases and J gave up 6 bases, with 9 bases separating them. This CDR3 is CASSLDVHEKLFF. The CDR3 region has the DNA TGTGCCAGCTCACTTGACGTTCATGAAAAACTGTTTTTT.

The genes are TRBV5-1 and TRBJ2-7; TRBD1 is a possible D gene (5 bases). Germline lookup yields CDR1 SGHRS and CDR2 YFSETQ. CDR3 length: 14 residues. V was pared by 1 base and J by 3 bases, with 11 bases between. The CDR3 DNA is TGCGCCAGCAGCTTGCGGCAGGGCTACTACGAGCAGTACTTC. Its protein product is CASSLRQGYYEQYF.

The chain joins TRBV25-1 to TRBJ1-2; unclear D gene. The CDR3 runs 12 residues. Germline values: CDR1 MGHDK, CDR2 SYGVNS. V lost 5 bases and J 4 bases, leaving 8 bases between the germline ends. The CDR3 DNA sequence: TGTGCCAGCAGTCTGGTGTCCTATGGCTACACCTTC. Protein sequence: CASSLVSYGYTF.

This clone appeared many times. The chain couples TRBV5-4 to TRBJ1-3; D is unclear. V lost 1 base and J 4 bases, leaving 3 bases between the germline ends. The germline V gene has CDR1 SGHNT and CDR2 YYREEE (reference sequence). CDR3 length: 12 residues. CDR3 in DNA: TGTGCCAGCAGCTTGCCAGGAAACACCATATATTTT. Translation gives CASSLPGNTIYF.

The chain carries TRBV7-9 and TRBJ2-7; D remains unclear. CDR1 is SEHNR, CDR2 FQNEAQ, per germline (reference sequence). This CDR3 is built from 13 residues. V dropped 5 bases and J dropped 3 bases, with 11 bases sitting between them. CDR3 bases: TGTGCCAGCAGCGGGCGCCCAATCTACGAGCAGTACTTC. Residues: CASSGRPIYEQYF.

This clone was found a few times. Here the CDR3 reads CASSPAQGDEAFF. The DNA for the CDR3 is TGTGCCAGCAGCCCCGCCCAGGGGGATGAAGCTTTCTTT. This rearrangement joins TRBV7-9 to TRBJ1-1; 7 nucleotides line up with TRBD1. Germline loops: CDR1 SEHNR, CDR2 FQNEAQ (reference sequence). The CDR3 sequence is 13 residues long. Unmatched junction bases numbered 7, after V lost 5 bases and J lost 7 bases.

The chain links TRBV10-3 to TRBJ1-6, with D possibly being TRBD1 (5 bases). V was pared by 6 bases and J by 6 bases, with 12 bases between. Germline CDR1 reads ENHRY; CDR2 reads SYGVKD. This CDR3 is 14 amino acids long. The CDR3 nucleotides are TGTGCCATCAGGGGGGACGCAATTAATTCACCCCTCCACTTT. This encodes CAIRGDAINSPLHF.

The V gene is TRBV3-1 (or the pseudogene TRBV3-2), the J gene TRBJ2-7; D unresolved. CDR3 length: 15 amino acids. Germline CDR1 and CDR2: LGHDT and YNNKEL (reference sequence). Trimming removed 3 bases from V and 6 bases from J, with 18 bases in between. The CDR3 DNA is TGTGCCAGCAGCCAGCATCGTGCACCCAGTATCGAGCAGTACTTC. It specifies CASSQHRAPSIEQYF.

The chain has TRBV9 and TRBJ2-7, with 7 nucleotides matching TRBD1. CDR3 length equals 14 residues. The V and J ends lost 0 bases and 5 bases, in that order; junction bases with no gene match: 5. Germline assignment: CDR1 SGDLS and CDR2 YYNGEE. CDR3 DNA: TGTGCCAGCAGCGTAGGGACAGGATCTAACGAGCAGTACTTC. Amino acids: CASSVGTGSNEQYF. The full variable domain, in which reference TRBV9 and TRBJ2-7 provide the parts outside the CDR3, is DSGVTQTPKHLITATGQRVTLRCSPRSGDLSVYWYQQSLDQGLQFLIQYYNGEERAKGNILERFSAQQFPDLHSELNLSSLELGDSALYFCASSVGTGSNEQYFGPGTRLTVT.

The chain employs TRBV12-3 or TRBV12-4 and TRBJ1-1; D is perhaps TRBD1 (5 bases). The CDR3 has 13 amino acids. With 5 bases removed from V and 11 bases from J, the gap between germline ends came to 18 bases. In DNA form, the CDR3 reads TGTGCCAGCAGTACCGGCCCGGGGCGTATCGCTTTCTTT. Translating gives CASSTGPGRIAFF.

V is TRBV28 and J is TRBJ2-7; D assignment may be TRBD1 or TRBD2 (5 bases each). Germline assignment: CDR1 MDHEN and CDR2 SYDVKM. Trimming pared 2 bases from V and 5 bases from J, leaving 13 bases between. The CDR3 is 14 amino acids. The CDR3 DNA reads as TGTGCCAGCAGTTTAAGGGACGCCCCCCACGAGCAGTACTTC. Translation: CASSLRDAPHEQYF. The whole variable domain, remainder taken from reference TRBV28 and TRBJ2-7, is DVKVTQSSRYLVKRTGEKVFLECVQDMDHENMFWYRQDPGLGLRLIYFSYDVKMKEKGDIPEGYSVSREKKERFSLILESASTNQTSMYLCASSLRDAPHEQYFGPGTRLTVT.